This T cell receptor (beta chain) was sequenced in a study of blood T cells in healthy people across ages. Study-wide findings and caveats: Per-million-T-cell TCR beta diversity fell roughly linearly with age. Versus aged donors, long-lived donors had higher diversity and more naive CD4+ cells.

For the second PCR, which ran for 7 to 11 cycles, a sample-barcoded 5' primer and a J-beta primer mix were used. Tagging of each cDNA molecule was performed by a template-switch adaptor with 12 random nucleotides. Via MiXCR, TCRdb re-called the 5' RACE reads, giving one row per CDR3 protein. The sample records 720,000 or so distinct CDR3 sequences, around 41% being singletons. Germline-derived CDR1 and CDR2 are SGHTA and FQGNSA. The V and J ends lost 5 bases and 11 bases, in that order; junction bases with no gene match: 14. This CDR3 spans 15 amino acids. This clonotype was recorded a few times. Its antigen is undetermined.

This sequence joins TRBV7-2 and TRBJ2-5, with 10 bases that match TRBD1. Sequenced sample: blood. The receptor was isolated from an older man in good health. The CDR3 protein is CASSPRGDRGNEQYF. DNA of the CDR3: TGTGCCAGCAGCCCTAGAGGGGACAGGGGCAATGAGCAGTACTTC.